This T cell receptor beta chain originates from a study of blood T cells in healthy people across ages. Findings of the study overall: Roughly linear age-related decline in beta diversity appeared, significant by age 40.

A second PCR of roughly 7 to 11 cycles used a sample-barcoded 5' primer and a J-beta primer mix. TCRdb itself ran the 5' RACE reads through MiXCR, one entry per CDR3 protein. The repertoire holds around 800,000 distinct CDR3 sequences, with around 25% as singletons. The CDR3 is 13 amino acids. Germline lookup yields CDR1 SGHAT and CDR2 FQNNGV. Trimming stripped 5 bases from V and 3 bases from J, with 7 bases between. This clonotype has a handful of counts. What it binds is unknown. These same records also appear under a second study, on T cells of mothers and their children.

This sequence joins TRBV11-2 and TRBJ1-4; D gene ambiguous. Material for sequencing was blood. The receptor comes from a boy aged 5-17 years in good health. The CDR3 loop reads CASSARPNEKLFF. The CDR3 DNA reads as TGTGCCAGCAGCGCCCGGCCTAATGAAAAACTGTTTTTT.